This T cell receptor (beta chain) was profiled in a study of cytomegalovirus exposure and HLA in healthy donors. Study findings and constraints: In an earlier analysis, in under 700 donors, most V segments appeared productive either ~87% or ~30% of the time.

About this clone: Its target is not known.

The CDR3 has 14 amino acids. The V gene's germline CDR1 is SGDLS and CDR2 YYNGEE. V shed 5 bases and J shed 8 bases, with 19 bases lying between them. This PCR relied on a set of 60 Vbeta primers and 13 Jbeta primers. The assay was immunoSEQ multiplex PCR, and TCRdb's table has in-frame clones only and misses some. This table holds about 130,000 clones, roughly 85% found once. The clonotype originates from a woman aged 40-49 years in good health and CMV-seropositive. Specimen: PBMCs. The chain joins TRBV9 to TRBJ1-2; D perhaps matches TRBD1 (6 bases). CDR3 nucleotides: TGTGCCAGCAGTGACCGGACAGACCTCTGGGGCTACACCTTC. Its translation: CASSDRTDLWGYTF.